The clone carrying this TCR beta chain was seen at least ten times. Its cognate antigen is unknown. The data originate from a study of T cells after yellow fever vaccination. The CDR3 is 16 residues long. Germline CDR1 MNHEY, CDR2 SVGEGT. V lost 2 bases, J lost 0 bases, and 12 bases lay in between. Findings of the study overall: The presence of abundant clonotypes contaminating from the bulk population was possible in FACS-sorted repertoires.

Production of TCR cDNA was by 5'RACE template switching, which also added a universal primer site and UMIs. One entry per CDR3 protein results from TCRdb running MiXCR on the 5' RACE reads. The sample lists about 210,000 distinct CDR3 sequences, 6.5% to 7.5% occurring once. This TCR was sampled from a man aged 25-45 years who received the YFV17D yellow fever vaccine. The chain employs TRBV6-2 or TRBV6-3 and TRBJ2-3; D remains unclear. Sample: CD4+ T cells sorted from PBMCs, taken on the day of the yellow fever booster vaccination. CDR3 in amino acids: CASSYPRPASTDTQYF. In nucleotides, the CDR3 is TGTGCCAGCAGTTACCCCAGACCGGCCAGCACAGATACGCAGTATTTT.